A selection of T cell receptor beta chains follows, all from one sample in a study of tumor-infiltrating lymphocytes in primary liver carcinoma. TCRdb ran MiXCR on the multiplex PCR reads and lists one entry per CDR3 protein. The sample has about 84,000 distinct CDR3 sequences, 65% to 80% seen once; the top ten hold just under 20%. The sequenced sample was liver tumor tissue from sampling region 1. These receptors originate from a middle-aged man with primary liver carcinoma and hepatitis B virus infection. Both conserved end residues are part of each CDR3. A D gene is named only where the DNA matches it firmly. Size is omitted from some rows. Given values are once, few, many or a class for expanded clones.

TRBV13	TRBJ2-7	.	many	TGTGCCAGCAGCTTTAGACAGAACAACGAGCAGTACTTC	CASSFRQNNEQYF
TRBV12-3/TRBV12-4	TRBJ1-2	.	few	TGTGCTAGCACTTTGGGCAGGGATGGCTACACCTTC	CASTLGRDGYTF
TRBV11-2	TRBJ2-7	.	.	TGTGCCAGCAGCTTAACCGACGGGGCCTACGGACAGTACTTC	CASSLTDGAYGQYF
TRBV11-2	TRBJ2-1	.	few	TGTACCAGCAGCTCCCTGGGCAGCTATAGAGGGCATGGGCAGTTCTTC	CTSSSLGSYRGHGQFF
TRBV28	TRBJ1-1	TRBD1	.	TGTGCCAGCATTTTACAGGACAGGGTCTTCAGGAACACTGAAGCTTTCTTT	CASILQDRVFRNTEAFF
TRBV28	TRBJ2-2	.	many	TGTGCCAGCAGTTTGGCACAAACCGGGGAGCTGTTTTTT	CASSLAQTGELFF
TRBV20-1	TRBJ2-3	.	.	TGCAGTGCTATGTTTGGCAATCAGCCCCAGTATTTT	CSAMFGNQPQYF
TRBV9	TRBJ2-6	TRBD2	few	TGTGCCAGCACCGAGGCGGCTAGCGGGAGTCCTGGGGCCAACGTCCTGGCTTTC	CASTEAASGSPGANVLAF
TRBV6-1	TRBJ1-2	TRBD1	many	TGTGCCAGCAGCGGACAGGGTGGGGGCTACACCTTC	CASSGQGGGYTF
TRBV10-3	TRBJ2-7	.	.	TGTGCCATCGGCGAGTCGGGGTCCTACGGGCAGCACTTC	CAIGESGSYGQHF
TRBV4-1	TRBJ1-5	.	many	TGCGCCAGCAGCCAAGGTGGAGGGGCCAATCAGCCCCAGCATTTT	CASSQGGGANQPQHF
TRBV7-9	TRBJ2-1	.	many	TGTGCCAGCAGCTTATCCCAGGGACGGGATGAGCAGTTCTTC	CASSLSQGRDEQFF
TRBV6-5	TRBJ1-1	.	.	TGTGCCAACAACACGCGGGGTGCTGAAGCTTTCTTT	CANNTRGAEAFF
TRBV28	TRBJ2-6	.	.	TGTGCCAGCAGAAAAACCCACTCTAGGGCCAGCGTCCTGACTTTC	CASRKTHSRASVLTF
TRBV11-2	TRBJ2-7	TRBD2	.	TGTGCCAGCAGCTTTCGACTAGCGGGATGTTTCAATGAGCAGTACTTC	CASSFRLAGCFNEQYF
TRBV12-3/TRBV12-4	TRBJ1-1	.	.	TGTGCCGGCAATGGGGACGGAACTGAAACTTTCTTT	CAGNGDGTETFF
TRBV6-5	TRBJ1-5	.	once	TGTGCCAGCAGTTGCAGGTCTGGCAACCAGCCCCAGCATTTT	CASSCRSGNQPQHF
TRBV12-3/TRBV12-4	TRBJ2-1	.	once	TGTGCCAGCAGTTCCCGTGGAGGTCTGTATAAGCAGTTCTTC	CASSSRGGLYKQFF
TRBV30	TRBJ1-6	TRBD1	.	TGTGTCTGGAGTGACAGGGGGAATAATTCAACCCTCCACTTT	CVWSDRGNNSTLHF
TRBV4-1	TRBJ2-7	.	.	TGCGTCAGCAGCCAAGCTGCGACAGGCGAGCAGTCCTTC	CVSSQAATGEQSF
TRBV28	TRBJ2-5	TRBD2	many	TGTGCCAGCAGTTTGGTGACTAGCGTATCAGAGACCCAGTACTTC	CASSLVTSVSETQYF
TRBV5-5	TRBJ2-7	.	many	TGTGCCAGCAGCTTTTACAGGGATAGCTCCTACGAGCAGTACTTC	CASSFYRDSSYEQYF
TRBV5-6	TRBJ2-7	.	medium-sized	TGTGCCAGCAGCTCGGACATTGACTACGAGCAGTACTTC	CASSSDIDYEQYF
TRBV5-1	TRBJ2-7	TRBD2	.	TGCGCCTGCAGCTTGGACCCGGGACTAGCTGGAGAGCACTACTTC	CACSLDPGLAGEHYF
TRBV18	TRBJ2-7	.	.	TGTGCCAGCTCACCAGTAGGGGAGACTCGGTACGAGCAGTACTTC	CASSPVGETRYEQYF
TRBV5-4	TRBJ1-2	.	.	TGTGCCAGCAGCTTGGCCGGACTGGGGAGAACTAACTATGGTTACACCTTC	CASSLAGLGRTNYGYTF
TRBV4-1	TRBJ2-7	.	.	TGCGCCAGCGGCCCATCAAACGACTGCCCTCCGAGGGAGCAGTACTTC	CASGPSNDCPPREQYF
TRBV12-3/TRBV12-4	TRBJ1-5	.	once	TGTGCCAGCAGTTTAGACCAGGCCCAGCATTTT	CASSLDQAQHF
TRBV12-3/TRBV12-4	TRBJ1-1	.	many	TGTGCCAGCGTTCGTAGGTCTCAGTACACTGAAGCTTTCTTT	CASVRRSQYTEAFF
TRBV4-1	TRBJ2-7	.	.	TGTGCCAGCAGCCAATGGACTTGGACAGCCTACGAGCAGTACTTC	CASSQWTWTAYEQYF
TRBV11-1	TRBJ2-3	TRBD2	.	TGTGCCAGCACCCTCTGGACTAGCACGCAAACAGATACGCAGTATTTT	CASTLWTSTQTDTQYF
TRBV11-2	TRBJ2-3	.	once	TGTACCAGCGGCTTAGGTGTGGGGGGCCTCACAGATACGCAGTATTTT	CTSGLGVGGLTDTQYF
TRBV4-1	TRBJ2-6	TRBD2	.	TGCGCCAGCAGCCAAGAAGCGGGGACTGGGGCCAACGTCCCGACTTTC	CASSQEAGTGANVPTF
TRBV29-1	TRBJ2-5	TRBD2	.	TGCAGCGTTGAGGGGAGGCTAGCGGGAGAATCAAGGGGGCAAGAGACACAGTACTTC	CSVEGRLAGESRGQETQYF
TRBV6-5	TRBJ1-1	.	.	TGTGCCAGCAGTTACGCGGGATCCCGGGACGAGGCTGAAGCTTTCTTT	CASSYAGSRDEAEAFF
TRBV6-1	TRBJ1-2	.	.	TGTGCCAGCAGTGAACAGGGGACTAACTATGGCTACACTTTC	CASSEQGTNYGYTF
TRBV20-1	TRBJ2-7	.	.	TGCAGCGCAGGGGAATACGAACACTACTTC	CSAGEYEHYF